The present entry profiles one T cell receptor (beta chain) with its context. Its antigen is as yet unknown. Germline and junction disagree at one end, which may indicate a read error. The germline V gene has CDR1 SGHAT and CDR2 FQNNGV. The CDR3 is made up of 16 amino acids. The data stem from a study of cytomegalovirus exposure and HLA in healthy donors. About the research overall: Researchers found that 81% of over 350 genotyped donors fell within the Caucasian-associated ancestry cluster. Study outcomes and limitations: Accounts indicate the classifier identified cytomegalovirus status with strong specificity and sensitivity. Productive rates of about 90% or about 30% were seen for most TCR beta V segments in an earlier analysis.

The PCR made use of 60 Vbeta and 13 Jbeta primers. Repertoires were generated with immunoSEQ multiplex PCR, while TCRdb's copy carries only in-frame clones and drops some. Of roughly 100,000 clones in the sample, approximately 80% were seen once. This chain links TRBV11-2 with TRBJ2-7, with 8 nucleotides matching TRBD1. This receptor was taken from a male donor in good health and CMV-seropositive. The sequencing sample was made of PBMCs. The CDR3 loop is CASSSTGGRGLDEQYF. CDR3 nucleotide sequence: TGTGCTAGCAGCTCGACCGGGGGCAGGGGGCTGGACGAGCAGTACTTC.